This TCR beta chain was documented in a study of glioma-infiltrating T cells after dendritic cell vaccination. Primers: 60 V beta forward and 13 J beta reverse. The table came from immunoSEQ multiplex PCR; TCRdb's copy has only in-frame clones and leaves some out. Of 70,000 to 95,000 clones listed, about nine tenths are singletons. V was pared by 5 bases and J by 7 bases, with 8 bases of the junction left unmatched. The germline V gene has CDR1 SEHNR and CDR2 FQNEAQ (reference sequence). The CDR3 contains 15 residues. Time point denoted: after dendritic cell vaccination, including at tumor progression/relapse.

Sample: blood, taken after dendritic cell vaccination. This chain links TRBV7-9 with TRBJ1-6; the match to TRBD1 covers 7 bases. The source is a human donor with glioblastoma. DNA for the CDR3: TGTGCCAGCAGCCTTACAGGGGTTTCCAATTCACCCCTCCACTTT. This translates into CASSLTGVSNSPLHF. Looking up the rest from reference TRBV7-9 and TRBJ1-6 gives the full variable domain: DTGVSQNPRHKITKRGQNVTFRCDPISEHNRLYWYRQTLGQGPEFLTYFQNEAQLEKSRLLSDRFSAERPKGSFSTLEIQRTEQGDSAMYLCASSLTGVSNSPLHFGNGTRLTVT.